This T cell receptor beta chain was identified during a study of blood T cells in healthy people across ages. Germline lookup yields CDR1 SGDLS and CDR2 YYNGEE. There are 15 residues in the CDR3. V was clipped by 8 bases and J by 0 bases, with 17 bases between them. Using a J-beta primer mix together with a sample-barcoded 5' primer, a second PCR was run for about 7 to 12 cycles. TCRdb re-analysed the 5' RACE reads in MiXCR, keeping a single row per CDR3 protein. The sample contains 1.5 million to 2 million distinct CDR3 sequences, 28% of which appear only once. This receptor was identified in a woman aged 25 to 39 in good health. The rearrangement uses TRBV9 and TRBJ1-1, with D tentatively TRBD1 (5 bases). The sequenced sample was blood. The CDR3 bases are TGTGCCAGTACCGTGGGGGGAAAAATGAACACTGAAGCTTTCTTT. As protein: CASTVGGKMNTEAFF.